What follows are 31 T cell receptor beta chains derived from one specimen sequenced in a study of T cell responses to AZD1222 COVID-19 vaccine. Measured with immunoSEQ multiplex PCR; TCRdb has only the in-frame clones, and not every one. The sample has about 190,000 clones; about nine tenths are singletons. The starting material was peripheral blood, obtained on day 0 of AZD1222 vaccination. Receptor source: an adult in good health.

The gene calls are TRBV19 and TRBJ2-2, with 7 nucleotides matching TRBD2. Germline V gives CDR1 LNHDA, CDR2 SQIVND (reference sequence). J lost 3 bases, V lost 3 bases, and 1 base had no gene match. The CDR3 has 14 residues. The chain's CDR3 is CASSIGGYTGELFF. DNA for the CDR3: TGTGCCAGTAGTATCGGGGGGTACACCGGGGAGCTGTTTTTT.

The genes are TRBV19 and TRBJ1-2, with D uncertain. Germline V gene data show CDR1 as LNHDA and CDR2 as SQIVND (reference sequence). Trimming took off 2 bases at V and 4 bases at J, with 14 bases between the two ends. The CDR3 totals 15 residues. CDR3 protein: CASSIRPLTLYGYTF. CDR3 in DNA: TGTGCCAGTAGTATACGCCCTCTAACCCTCTATGGCTACACCTTC.

J is TRBJ1-3 and V is TRBV2; 8 nucleotides line up with TRBD1. The germline CDR1 and CDR2 sequences are SNHLY and FYNNEI. This CDR3 is 14 amino acids long. V was clipped by 6 bases and J by 7 bases; unmatched bases: 8. This CDR3 is CASSLGQARNTIYF. The CDR3 bases are TGTGCCAGCAGCCTGGGACAGGCCAGGAACACCATATATTTT.

The J gene is TRBJ2-7, the V gene TRBV19; perhaps TRBD2 as D (7 bases). V lost 5 bases and J lost 0, with 17 bases in between. CDR1 and CDR2 from the germline V gene are LNHDA and SQIVND (reference sequence). The CDR3 consists of 16 residues. The CDR3: CASSWSLGGHSYEQYF. In DNA, the CDR3 is TGTGCCAGTAGTTGGTCCCTGGGGGGGCACTCCTACGAGCAGTACTTC.

The chain couples TRBV19 to TRBJ2-2; possibly TRBD2 for D (7 bases). The CDR3 has 14 residues. In germline, CDR1 is LNHDA, CDR2 SQIVND (reference sequence). V shed 7 bases and J shed 6 bases, with 15 bases lying between them. The CDR3, as DNA: TGTGCCAGTATTCGGCAGGGGAGGGCCGGGGAGCTGTTTTTT. Translation: CASIRQGRAGELFF.

This clone appeared once. This chain uses TRBV3-1 (or the pseudogene TRBV3-2) with TRBJ1-1; weak D call: TRBD1 (5 bases). V lost 3 bases, J lost 1 base, and 12 bases lay in between. There are 15 residues in the CDR3. CDR1 and CDR2 from the germline V gene are LGHDT and YNNKEL (reference sequence). The CDR3 protein is CASSQRGRQNTEAFF. DNA for the CDR3: TGTGCCAGCAGCCAGCGGGGACGACAGAACACTGAAGCTTTCTTT.

J is TRBJ2-7 and V is TRBV27; D is undetermined. The CDR3 loop spans 14 amino acids. Germline CDR1 is MNHEY and CDR2 is SMNVEV (reference sequence). Trimming cost V 0 bases and J 0 bases, with 6 bases left between them. The CDR3 nucleotides are TGTGCCAGCAGTTTATCGCCCTTCTCCTACGAGCAGTACTTC. Translated, it gives CASSLSPFSYEQYF.

The rearrangement links TRBV27 to TRBJ1-6; D remains unclear. Deletions cut 2 bases from V and 3 bases from J, with 8 bases between. The CDR3 is 15 residues long. Germline CDR1 reads MNHEY; CDR2 reads SMNVEV (reference sequence). CDR3 nucleotides: TGTGCCAGCAGTTTAACAGATATCTATAATTCACCCCTCCACTTT. Protein product: CASSLTDIYNSPLHF.

CDR3: CASSLRGSDYGYTF. For the CDR3, the DNA is TGTGCCAGCAGCTTGCGGGGGTCCGACTATGGCTACACCTTC. This chain joins TRBV5-6 and TRBJ1-2, with D possibly being TRBD1 (5 bases). CDR1 is SGHDT and CDR2 is YYEEEE in the germline V gene. This CDR3 region has 14 residues. V was cut by 1 base and J by 3 bases, with 10 bases left in between.

This clone has a single count. The chain combines TRBV7-9 with TRBJ2-5; D unclear. The CDR3 is 15 amino acids. V was shortened by 5 bases and J by 5 bases, with 18 bases between the two germline ends. The germline CDR1 and CDR2 sequences are SEHNR and FQNEAQ (reference sequence). The DNA for the CDR3 is TGTGCCAGCAGCCAAGCCCCGCTAGGAATGGAGACCCAGTACTTC. It translates to CASSQAPLGMETQYF.

V gene TRBV3-1 (or the pseudogene TRBV3-2) combines with J gene TRBJ1-1; the D gene is possibly TRBD1 (5 bases). The CDR3 is 13 residues long. CDR1 LGHDT and CDR2 YNNKEL come from the germline V gene (reference sequence). Trimming removed 0 bases from V and 3 bases from J, with 5 bases in between. CDR3 amino acids: CASSQEGHTEAFF. CDR3 nucleotides: TGTGCCAGCAGCCAAGAGGGGCACACTGAAGCTTTCTTT.

The chain joins TRBV5-1 to TRBJ2-7; 7 nucleotides line up with TRBD1. V was clipped by 0 bases and J by 2 bases; unmatched bases: 5. CDR3 length: 15 residues. Germline V gene sequence: CDR1 SGHRS, CDR2 YFSETQ. The CDR3 bases are TGCGCCAGCAGCTTGGCGGGACAGAGAACCTACGAGCAGTACTTC. Its protein product is CASSLAGQRTYEQYF.

This clone has just one count. This chain uses TRBV7-3 with TRBJ2-2; D uncertain. V was pared by 5 bases and J by 7 bases, with 8 bases between. Germline V gives CDR1 SGHTA, CDR2 FQGTGA. This CDR3 comprises 12 residues. The CDR3 DNA follows: TGTGCCAGCAGCCACGGTGGCGGGGAGCTGTTTTTT. Translation gives CASSHGGGELFF.

This chain links TRBV5-1 with TRBJ2-7; TRBD2 aligns across 7 bases. This CDR3 contains 16 residues. Germline CDR1 SGHRS, CDR2 YFSETQ. V lost 0 bases and J lost 6; bases outside the gene matches: 12. The chain's CDR3 is CASSLDGGSKWGEQYF. The DNA of the CDR3 is TGCGCCAGCAGCTTGGATGGCGGGAGTAAATGGGGCGAGCAGTACTTC. The variable domain in full, completed from reference TRBV5-1 and TRBJ2-7, reads KAGVTQTPRYLIKTRGQQVTLSCSPISGHRSVSWYQQTPGQGLQFLFEYFSETQRNKGNFPGRFSGRQFSNSRSEMNVSTLELGDSALYLCASSLDGGSKWGEQYFGPGTRLTVT.

The chain carries TRBV10-1 and TRBJ1-2; a weak D match, TRBD1 (5 bases). Germline CDR1 and CDR2: WNHNN and SYGVQD (reference sequence). V lost 8 bases to trimming and J lost 1 base, with 11 bases between them. The CDR3 sequence is 13 residues long. The CDR3 is CASPGTLNYGYTF. The CDR3 nucleotides read TGCGCCAGCCCGGGGACCCTTAACTATGGCTACACCTTC.

This chain uses TRBV6-5 with TRBJ2-2, with TRBD2 matching over 8 bases. Trimming cost V 6 bases and J 0 bases; bases outside gene matches: 3. The length of the CDR3 is 15 residues. Germline CDR1 MNHEY, CDR2 SVGAGI. CDR3 loop: CASSEGLANTGELFF. CDR3 DNA: TGTGCCAGCAGCGAGGGACTAGCGAACACCGGGGAGCTGTTTTTT.

This chain connects TRBV18 to TRBJ1-5; D unresolved. The V and J ends lost 2 bases and 3 bases respectively, with 8 bases between them. CDR1 KGHSH and CDR2 LQKENI come from the germline V gene. The CDR3 runs 14 residues. DNA for the CDR3: TGTGCCAGCTCACCATACGGAATCAATCAGCCCCAGCATTTT. This translates into CASSPYGINQPQHF.

The chain employs TRBV25-1 and TRBJ2-7; perhaps TRBD1 as D (5 bases). Germline V gene sequence: CDR1 MGHDK, CDR2 SYGVNS. This CDR3 comprises 13 residues. V gave up 4 bases and J gave up 5 bases, with 12 bases separating them. This CDR3 reads CASSGWGLNEQYF. CDR3 sequence (DNA): TGTGCCAGCAGTGGATGGGGCCTCAACGAGCAGTACTTC.

The J gene is TRBJ2-5, the V gene TRBV11-2, with 7 bases lining up with TRBD1. The CDR3 covers 15 residues. Germline lookup yields CDR1 SGHAT and CDR2 FQNNGV. The ends lost 5 bases at V and 5 bases at J; junction bases unmatched: 11. CDR3 nucleotide sequence: TGTGCCAGCAGCCAAGGACAGGCCCTCCGGGAGACCCAGTACTTC. Translated: CASSQGQALRETQYF.

V usage is TRBV5-4 and J usage is TRBJ2-7; either TRBD1 or TRBD2 may fit D (7 bases each). The CDR3 totals 15 residues. V lost 4 bases and J 2 bases, leaving 16 bases between the germline ends. Germline V gene sequence: CDR1 SGHNT, CDR2 YYREEE (reference sequence). CDR3 coding DNA: TGTGCCAGCAGCCTGGGGGGGACAGTGACCTACGAGCAGTACTTC. Protein product: CASSLGGTVTYEQYF. Together with reference TRBV5-4 and TRBJ2-7, the CDR3 gives the full variable domain: ETGVTQSPTHLIKTRGQQVTLRCSSQSGHNTVSWYQQALGQGPQFIFQYYREEENGRGNFPPRFSGLQFPNYSSELNVNALELDDSALYLCASSLGGTVTYEQYFGPGTRLTVT.

The rearrangement links TRBV4-1 to TRBJ2-7, with 11 bases identical to TRBD2. This CDR3 has 15 residues. Trimming removed 2 bases from V and 3 bases from J; junction bases left unmatched: 3. Germline V gene sequence: CDR1 MGHRA, CDR2 YSYEKL. The CDR3: CASSQYLAGGYEQYF. For the CDR3, the DNA is TGCGCCAGCAGCCAATATCTAGCGGGAGGCTACGAGCAGTACTTC.

V is TRBV29-1 and J is TRBJ2-7; perhaps TRBD2 as D (6 bases). Looked up from germline, CDR1 is SQVTM and CDR2 is ANQGSEA. V gave up 3 bases and J gave up 6 bases, with 9 bases separating them. The CDR3 runs to 11 residues. The CDR3 sequence: CSVDGGFEQYF. DNA of the CDR3: TGCAGCGTTGATGGAGGGTTCGAGCAGTACTTC.

The rearrangement uses TRBV5-8 and TRBJ1-1; possible D gene TRBD1, 6 bases. The CDR3 sequence is 15 residues long. Trimming cost V 0 bases and J 1 base, with 10 bases left between them. Germline assignment: CDR1 SGHTS and CDR2 YDEGEE. The chain's CDR3 is CASSLALRGNTEAFF. Here the CDR3 DNA reads TGTGCCAGCAGCTTGGCCCTCAGGGGGAACACTGAAGCTTTCTTT.

The chain has TRBV5-1 and TRBJ2-4, with D tentatively TRBD1 (6 bases). The CDR3 extends over 12 amino acids. Trimming cost V 2 bases and J 9 bases, with 9 bases left between them. Germline CDR1 reads SGHRS; CDR2 reads YFSETQ. As DNA, the CDR3 is TGCGCCAGCAGCTTTCAGGGGAGCATTCAGTACTTC. This gives the protein CASSFQGSIQYF.

The genes are TRBV19 and TRBJ2-1; 7 bases map to TRBD1. The CDR3 extends over 17 amino acids. Germline V gene lookup returns CDR1 LNHDA and CDR2 SQIVND (reference sequence). Trimming took 1 base from V and 4 from J; bases not matched to a gene: 10. CDR3 loop: CASSIGRGWTGYNEQFF. CDR3 coding DNA: TGTGCCAGTAGTATAGGCAGAGGGTGGACAGGATACAATGAGCAGTTCTTC.

The CDR3 is CASSTNRETFQETQYF. The DNA of the CDR3 is TGTGCCAGCAGCACCAACCGTGAGACATTCCAAGAGACCCAGTACTTC. The chain couples TRBV7-9 to TRBJ2-5; unclear D gene. CDR1 is SEHNR and CDR2 is FQNEAQ in the germline V gene (reference sequence). Trimming stripped 5 bases from V and 1 base from J, with 17 bases between. This CDR3 comprises 16 residues.

V is TRBV5-6 and J is TRBJ2-7, with 11 nucleotides matching TRBD1. In germline, CDR1 is SGHDT, CDR2 YYEEEE. The V and J ends lost 3 bases and 3 bases, in that order; junction bases with no gene match: 2. The CDR3 is 14 residues long. The CDR3 here is CASSWDRGVYEQYF. In DNA, the CDR3 is TGTGCCAGCAGCTGGGACAGGGGGGTCTACGAGCAGTACTTC.

V usage is TRBV9 and J usage is TRBJ2-7; TRBD2 might be the D (6 bases). Per the germline V gene, CDR1 is SGDLS and CDR2 is YYNGEE. V shed 3 bases and J shed 0 bases, with 13 bases lying between them. The CDR3 is 15 residues long. CDR3 DNA: TGTGCCAGCAGCGAACTAGCCGCGAACTCCTACGAGCAGTACTTC. Protein: CASSELAANSYEQYF.

The CDR3 loop reads CASSLERGSAYEQYF. CDR3 sequence (DNA): TGTGCCAGCAGCTTAGAGCGAGGATCGGCCTACGAGCAGTACTTC. The chain has TRBV11-2 and TRBJ2-7; D ambiguous. Trimming removed 0 bases from V and 2 bases from J, with 11 bases in between. This CDR3 has 15 residues. CDR1 is SGHAT and CDR2 is FQNNGV in the germline V gene. The full variable domain, completed using reference TRBV11-2 and TRBJ2-7, is EAGVAQSPRYKIIEKRQSVAFWCNPISGHATLYWYQQILGQGPKLLIQFQNNGVVDDSQLPKDRFSAERLKGVDSTLKIQPAKLEDSAVYLCASSLERGSAYEQYFGPGTRLTVT.

The chain carries TRBV7-2 and TRBJ2-7; 14 bases fit TRBD2. CDR3 length: 15 amino acids. The germline V gene encodes CDR1 SGHTA and CDR2 FQGNSA. Unmatched junction bases numbered 3, after V lost 5 bases and J lost 3 bases. The CDR3: CASSLGLAGGYEQYF. CDR3 DNA sequence: TGTGCCAGCAGCCTAGGACTAGCGGGGGGCTACGAGCAGTACTTC.

V is TRBV7-3 and J is TRBJ2-1, with 13 bases lining up with TRBD2. This CDR3 comprises 13 residues. Germline lookup yields CDR1 SGHTA and CDR2 FQGTGA. Losses at the gene ends were 4 bases for V and 9 bases for J; bases not matched to a gene: 0. CDR3 bases: TGTGCCAGCAGCTGGACTAGCGGGAGTGAGCAGTTCTTC. Protein sequence: CASSWTSGSEQFF.